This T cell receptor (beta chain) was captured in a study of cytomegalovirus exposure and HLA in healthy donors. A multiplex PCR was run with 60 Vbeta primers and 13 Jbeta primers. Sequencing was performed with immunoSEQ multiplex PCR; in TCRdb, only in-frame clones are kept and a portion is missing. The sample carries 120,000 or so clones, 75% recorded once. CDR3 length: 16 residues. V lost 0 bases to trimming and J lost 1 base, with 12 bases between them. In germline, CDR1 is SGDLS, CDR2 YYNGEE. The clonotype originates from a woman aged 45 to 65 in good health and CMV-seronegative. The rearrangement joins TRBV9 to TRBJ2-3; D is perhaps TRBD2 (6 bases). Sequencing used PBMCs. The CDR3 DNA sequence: TGTGCCAGCAGCGTAGCGGGAGCGGGCCGCACAGATACGCAGTATTTT. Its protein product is CASSVAGAGRTDTQYF. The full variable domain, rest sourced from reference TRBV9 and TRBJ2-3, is DSGVTQTPKHLITATGQRVTLRCSPRSGDLSVYWYQQSLDQGLQFLIQYYNGEERAKGNILERFSAQQFPDLHSELNLSSLELGDSALYFCASSVAGAGRTDTQYFGPGTRLTVL.